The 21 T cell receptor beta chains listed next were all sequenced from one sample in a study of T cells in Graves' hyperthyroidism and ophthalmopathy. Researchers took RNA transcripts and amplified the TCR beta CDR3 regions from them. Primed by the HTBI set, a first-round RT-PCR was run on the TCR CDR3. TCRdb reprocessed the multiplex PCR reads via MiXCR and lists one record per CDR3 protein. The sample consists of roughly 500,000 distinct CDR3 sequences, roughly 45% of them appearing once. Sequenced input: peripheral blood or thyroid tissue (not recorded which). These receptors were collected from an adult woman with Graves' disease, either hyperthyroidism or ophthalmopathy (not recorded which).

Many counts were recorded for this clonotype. The chain's CDR3 is CSANRGSEKLFF. Here the CDR3 DNA reads TGCAGTGCTAACAGGGGAAGTGAAAAACTGTTTTTT. V usage is TRBV20-1 and J usage is TRBJ1-4, with 7 bases fitting TRBD1. This CDR3 has 12 amino acids. With 4 bases clipped from V and 7 bases from J, the junction kept 3 bases outside the gene matches. The germline V gene has CDR1 DFQATT and CDR2 SNEGSKA (reference sequence).

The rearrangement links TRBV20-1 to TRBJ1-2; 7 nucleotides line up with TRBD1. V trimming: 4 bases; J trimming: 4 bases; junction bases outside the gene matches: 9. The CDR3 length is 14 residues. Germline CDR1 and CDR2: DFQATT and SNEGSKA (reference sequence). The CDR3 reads CSAKGQVSSYGYTF. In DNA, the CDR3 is TGCAGTGCTAAAGGACAGGTTTCCAGCTATGGCTACACCTTC.

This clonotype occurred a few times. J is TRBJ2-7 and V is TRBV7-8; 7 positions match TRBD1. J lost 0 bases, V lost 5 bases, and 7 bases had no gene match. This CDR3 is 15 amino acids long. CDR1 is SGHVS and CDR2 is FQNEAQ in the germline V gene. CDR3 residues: CASSAFDRVSYEQYF. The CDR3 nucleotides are TGTGCCAGCAGCGCATTCGACAGGGTCTCCTACGAGCAGTACTTC.

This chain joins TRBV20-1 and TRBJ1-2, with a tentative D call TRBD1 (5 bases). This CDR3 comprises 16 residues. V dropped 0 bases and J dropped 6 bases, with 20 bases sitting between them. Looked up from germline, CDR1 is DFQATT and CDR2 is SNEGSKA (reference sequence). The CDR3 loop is CSARDPGGAHDDGYTF. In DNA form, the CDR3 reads TGCAGTGCTAGAGATCCCGGGGGAGCCCATGACGATGGCTACACCTTC.

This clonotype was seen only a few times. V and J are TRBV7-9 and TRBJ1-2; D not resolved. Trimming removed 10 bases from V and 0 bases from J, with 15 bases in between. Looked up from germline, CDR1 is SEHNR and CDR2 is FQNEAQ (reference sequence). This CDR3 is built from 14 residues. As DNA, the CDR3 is TGTGCCACTTACCCCCCTGTGGCTAACTATGGCTACACCTTC. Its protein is CATYPPVANYGYTF.

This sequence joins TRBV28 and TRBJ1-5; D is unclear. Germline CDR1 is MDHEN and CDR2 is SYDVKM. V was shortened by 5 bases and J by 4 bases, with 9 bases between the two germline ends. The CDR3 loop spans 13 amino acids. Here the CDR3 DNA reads TGTGCCAGCAGTCCCCATGGAAATCAGCCCCAGCATTTT. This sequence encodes CASSPHGNQPQHF. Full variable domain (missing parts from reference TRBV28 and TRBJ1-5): DVKVTQSSRYLVKRTGEKVFLECVQDMDHENMFWYRQDPGLGLRLIYFSYDVKMKEKGDIPEGYSVSREKKERFSLILESASTNQTSMYLCASSPHGNQPQHFGDGTRLSIL.

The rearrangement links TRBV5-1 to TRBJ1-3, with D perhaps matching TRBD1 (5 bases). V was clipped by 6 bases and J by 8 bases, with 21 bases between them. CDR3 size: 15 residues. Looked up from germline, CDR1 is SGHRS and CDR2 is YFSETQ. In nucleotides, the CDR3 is TGCGCCAGCACCGAGGGGCCGGTAGGGTCGGACACCATATATTTT. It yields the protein CASTEGPVGSDTIYF.

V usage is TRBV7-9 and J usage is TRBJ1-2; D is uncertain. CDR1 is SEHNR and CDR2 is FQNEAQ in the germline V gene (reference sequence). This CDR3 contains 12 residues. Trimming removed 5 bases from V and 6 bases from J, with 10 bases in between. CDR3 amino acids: CASSIWGNGYTF. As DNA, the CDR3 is TGTGCCAGCAGCATCTGGGGAAATGGCTACACCTTC.

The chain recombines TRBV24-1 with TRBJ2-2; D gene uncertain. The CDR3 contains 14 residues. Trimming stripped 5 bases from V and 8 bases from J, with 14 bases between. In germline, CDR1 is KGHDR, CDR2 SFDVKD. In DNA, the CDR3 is TGTGCCACCAGTGGCCCAGGTGCGAAGGGGGAGCTGTTTTTT. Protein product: CATSGPGAKGELFF.

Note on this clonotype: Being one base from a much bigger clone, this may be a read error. This CDR3 is CASRLRDSGNQPQHF. CDR3 coding DNA: TGTGCCAGCAGACTCCGGGACAGCGGCAATCAGCCCCAGCATTTT. V gene TRBV6-6 combines with J gene TRBJ1-5; 7 bases are a match to TRBD1. CDR3 length: 15 amino acids. Germline loops: CDR1 MNHNY, CDR2 SVGAGI (reference sequence). J gave up 2 bases and V 6 bases, and 7 bases lay outside the gene matches.

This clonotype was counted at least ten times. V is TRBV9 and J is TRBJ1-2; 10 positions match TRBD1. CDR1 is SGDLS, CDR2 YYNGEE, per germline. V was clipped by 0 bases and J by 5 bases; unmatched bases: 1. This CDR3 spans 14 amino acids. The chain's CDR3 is CASSVVGQGYGYTF. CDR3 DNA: TGTGCCAGCAGCGTAGTGGGACAGGGGTATGGCTACACCTTC.

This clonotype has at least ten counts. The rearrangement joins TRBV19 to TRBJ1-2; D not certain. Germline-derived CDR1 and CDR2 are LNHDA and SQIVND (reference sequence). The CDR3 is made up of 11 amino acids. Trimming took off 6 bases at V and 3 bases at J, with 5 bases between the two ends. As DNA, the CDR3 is TGTGCCAGTAGCAAAGACTATGGCTACACCTTC. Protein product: CASSKDYGYTF.

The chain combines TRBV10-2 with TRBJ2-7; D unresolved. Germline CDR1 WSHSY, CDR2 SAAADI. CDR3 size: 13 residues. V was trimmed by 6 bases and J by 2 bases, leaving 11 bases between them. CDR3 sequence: CASRTSETYEQYF. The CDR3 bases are TGCGCCAGCAGAACCTCGGAAACCTACGAGCAGTACTTC.

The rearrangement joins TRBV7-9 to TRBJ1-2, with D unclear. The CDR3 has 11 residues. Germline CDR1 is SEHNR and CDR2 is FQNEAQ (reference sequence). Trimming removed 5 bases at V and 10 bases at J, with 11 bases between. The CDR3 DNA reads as TGTGCCAGCAGCACTCAGATAGACTACACCTTC. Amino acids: CASSTQIDYTF.

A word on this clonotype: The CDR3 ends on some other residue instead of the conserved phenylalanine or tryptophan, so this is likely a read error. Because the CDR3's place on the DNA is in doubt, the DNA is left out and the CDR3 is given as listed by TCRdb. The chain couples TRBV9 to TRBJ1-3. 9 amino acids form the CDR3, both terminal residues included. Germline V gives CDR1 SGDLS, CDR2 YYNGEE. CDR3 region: CASSVDSRS.

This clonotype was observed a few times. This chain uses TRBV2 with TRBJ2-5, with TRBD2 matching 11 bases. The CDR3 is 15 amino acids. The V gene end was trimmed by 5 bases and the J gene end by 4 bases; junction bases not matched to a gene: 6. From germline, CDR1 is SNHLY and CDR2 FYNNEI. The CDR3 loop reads CASSYNGLAGETQYF. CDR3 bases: TGTGCCAGCAGTTATAACGGACTAGCGGGAGAGACCCAGTACTTC. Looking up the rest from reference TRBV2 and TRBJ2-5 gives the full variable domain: EPEVTQTPSHQVTQMGQEVILRCVPISNHLYFYWYRQILGQKVEFLVSFYNNEISEKSEIFDDQFSVERPDGSNFTLKIRSTKLEDSAMYFCASSYNGLAGETQYFGPGTRLLVL.

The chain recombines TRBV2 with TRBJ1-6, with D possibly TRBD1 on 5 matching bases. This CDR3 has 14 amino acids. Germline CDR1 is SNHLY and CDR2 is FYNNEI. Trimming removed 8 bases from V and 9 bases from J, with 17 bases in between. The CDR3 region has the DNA TGTGCCAGCGGGGGTGGGGTTGTCGGTTCACCCCTCCACTTT. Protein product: CASGGGVVGSPLHF.

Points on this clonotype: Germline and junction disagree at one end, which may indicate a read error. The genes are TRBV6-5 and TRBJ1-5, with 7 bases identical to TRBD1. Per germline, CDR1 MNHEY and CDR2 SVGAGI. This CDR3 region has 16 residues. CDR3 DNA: TGTGCCATCAGTGAGTCAAACAGGGGAAGCAATCAGCCCCAGCATTTT. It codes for CAISESNRGSNQPQHF.

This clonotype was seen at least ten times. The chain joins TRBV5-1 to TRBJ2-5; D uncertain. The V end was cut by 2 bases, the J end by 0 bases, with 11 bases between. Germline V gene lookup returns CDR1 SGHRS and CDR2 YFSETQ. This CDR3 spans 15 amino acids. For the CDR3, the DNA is TGCGCCAGCAGCTTACGACTCCCTTACCAAGAGACCCAGTACTTC. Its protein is CASSLRLPYQETQYF.

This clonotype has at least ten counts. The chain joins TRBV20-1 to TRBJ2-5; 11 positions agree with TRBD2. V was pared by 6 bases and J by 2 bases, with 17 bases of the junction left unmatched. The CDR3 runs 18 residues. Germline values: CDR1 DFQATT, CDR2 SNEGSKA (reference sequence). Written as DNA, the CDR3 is TGCAGTGCAACAAGACTAGCGGGATATAATGGGGGACAAGAGACCCAGTACTTC. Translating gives CSATRLAGYNGGQETQYF.

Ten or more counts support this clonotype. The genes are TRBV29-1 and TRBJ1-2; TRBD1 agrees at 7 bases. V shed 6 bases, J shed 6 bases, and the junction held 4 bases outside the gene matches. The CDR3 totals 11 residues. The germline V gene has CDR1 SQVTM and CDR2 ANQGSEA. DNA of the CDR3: TGCAGCGTCCCCGGGACAGATGGCTACACCTTC. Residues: CSVPGTDGYTF.